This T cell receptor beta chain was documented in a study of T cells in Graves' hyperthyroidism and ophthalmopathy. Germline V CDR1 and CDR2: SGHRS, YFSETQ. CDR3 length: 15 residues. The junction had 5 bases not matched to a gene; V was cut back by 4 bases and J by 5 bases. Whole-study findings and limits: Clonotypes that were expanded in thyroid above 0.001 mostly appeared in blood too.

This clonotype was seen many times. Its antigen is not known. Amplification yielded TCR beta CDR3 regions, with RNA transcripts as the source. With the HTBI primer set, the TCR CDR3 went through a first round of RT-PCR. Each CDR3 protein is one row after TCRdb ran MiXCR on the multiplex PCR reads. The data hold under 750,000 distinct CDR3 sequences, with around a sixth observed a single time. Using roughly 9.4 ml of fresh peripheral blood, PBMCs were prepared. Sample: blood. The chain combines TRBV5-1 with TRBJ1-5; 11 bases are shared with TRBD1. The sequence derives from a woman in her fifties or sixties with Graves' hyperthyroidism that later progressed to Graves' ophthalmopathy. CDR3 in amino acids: CASSPGQGGYQPQHF. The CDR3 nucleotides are TGCGCCAGCAGCCCGGGACAGGGGGGTTATCAGCCCCAGCATTTT. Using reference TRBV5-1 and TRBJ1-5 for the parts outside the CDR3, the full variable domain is KAGVTQTPRYLIKTRGQQVTLSCSPISGHRSVSWYQQTPGQGLQFLFEYFSETQRNKGNFPGRFSGRQFSNSRSEMNVSTLELGDSALYLCASSPGQGGYQPQHFGDGTRLSIL.